The clone carrying this TCR beta chain was detected a few times. What it recognizes is unknown. The data belong to a study of identical twins. Using its own MiXCR run on the 5' RACE reads, TCRdb lists one record per CDR3 protein. The sample has a few hundred thousand distinct CDR3 sequences; around 6.5% are singletons. Trimming removed 1 base from V and 10 bases from J, with 10 bases in between. The CDR3 runs to 13 residues. CDR1 SGHNT and CDR2 YENEEA come from the germline V gene. Findings of the study overall: Weaker excess twin sharing was observed in beta out-of-frame sequences.

The same sample was also studied in work on T cells expressing NK-cell markers. That source reports: Seropositivity for HCMV was found in seven of the eight sequenced donors, with one seronegative. Dominant NKG2C+ clonotypes made up 1.0-7.0% of CD8+ T cells in over five donors. Specificity for HCMV among expanded NKG2C+ T cell clones was not established.

J is TRBJ2-2 and V is TRBV11-3; D unresolved. This TCR derives from a woman aged 18-29 years in good health. Sequencing used CD8+ T cells sorted from blood. In DNA, the CDR3 is TGTGCCAGCAGCTTAGTCTCGGGTCAGGAGCTGTTTTTT. It encodes CASSLVSGQELFF.